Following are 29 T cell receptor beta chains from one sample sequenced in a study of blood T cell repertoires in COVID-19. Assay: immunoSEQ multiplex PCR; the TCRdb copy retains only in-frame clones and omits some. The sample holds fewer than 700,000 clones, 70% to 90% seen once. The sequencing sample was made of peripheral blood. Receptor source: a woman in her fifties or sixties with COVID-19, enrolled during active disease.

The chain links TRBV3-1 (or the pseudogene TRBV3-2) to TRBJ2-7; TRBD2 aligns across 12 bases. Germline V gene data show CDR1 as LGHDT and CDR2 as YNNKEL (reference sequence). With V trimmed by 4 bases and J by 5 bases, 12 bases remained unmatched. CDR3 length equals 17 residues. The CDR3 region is CASSPDPRTSGADEQYF. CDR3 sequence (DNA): TGTGCCAGCAGCCCTGACCCGAGGACTAGCGGGGCCGACGAGCAGTACTTC.

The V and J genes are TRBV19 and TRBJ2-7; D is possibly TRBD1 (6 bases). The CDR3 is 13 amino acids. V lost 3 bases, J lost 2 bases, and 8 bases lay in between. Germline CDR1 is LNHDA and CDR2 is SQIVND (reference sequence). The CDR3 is CASSITGPYEQYF. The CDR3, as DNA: TGTGCCAGTAGTATTACAGGGCCCTACGAGCAGTACTTC.

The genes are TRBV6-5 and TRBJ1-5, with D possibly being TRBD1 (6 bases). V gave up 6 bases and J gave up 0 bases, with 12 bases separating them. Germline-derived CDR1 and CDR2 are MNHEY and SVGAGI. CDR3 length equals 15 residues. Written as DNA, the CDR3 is TGTGCCAGCAGGACAGGACTTTATAGCAATCAGCCCCAGCATTTT. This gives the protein CASRTGLYSNQPQHF.

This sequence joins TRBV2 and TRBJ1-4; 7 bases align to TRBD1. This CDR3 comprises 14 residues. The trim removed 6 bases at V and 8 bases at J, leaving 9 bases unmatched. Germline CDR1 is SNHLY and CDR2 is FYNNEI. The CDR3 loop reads CASRKDRLDEKLFF. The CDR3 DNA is TGTGCCAGCAGGAAGGACAGGCTCGACGAAAAACTGTTTTTT.

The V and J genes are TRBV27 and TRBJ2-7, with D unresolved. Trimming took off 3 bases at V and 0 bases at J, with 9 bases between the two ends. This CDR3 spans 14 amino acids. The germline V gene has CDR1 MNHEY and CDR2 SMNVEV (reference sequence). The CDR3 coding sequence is TGTGCCAGCAGTTTTACCGGGTTCTCCTACGAGCAGTACTTC. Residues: CASSFTGFSYEQYF.

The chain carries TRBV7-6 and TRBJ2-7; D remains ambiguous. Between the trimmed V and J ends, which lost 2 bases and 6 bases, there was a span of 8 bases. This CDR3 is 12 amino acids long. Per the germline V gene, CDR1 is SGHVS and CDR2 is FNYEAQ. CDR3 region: CASSLYSGEQYF. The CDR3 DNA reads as TGTGCCAGCAGCTTATATTCGGGCGAGCAGTACTTC.

In DNA form, the CDR3 reads TGTGCCACCAGCAGAGATGTAAGCTCTGGGCCCCAGCATTTT. Protein: CATSRDVSSGPQHF. The rearrangement uses TRBV15 and TRBJ1-5; D ambiguous. Germline assignment: CDR1 LNHNV and CDR2 YYDKDF (reference sequence). This CDR3 is built from 14 residues. Trimming removed 0 bases at V and 9 bases at J, with 12 bases between.

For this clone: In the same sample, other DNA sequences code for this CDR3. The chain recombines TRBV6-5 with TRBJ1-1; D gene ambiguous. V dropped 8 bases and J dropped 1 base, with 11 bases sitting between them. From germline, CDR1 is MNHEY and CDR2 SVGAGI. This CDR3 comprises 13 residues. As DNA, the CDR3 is TGTGCCAGCTCTCGGGGAGGGAACACTGAAGCTTTCTTT. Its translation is CASSRGGNTEAFF.

CDR3 sequence (DNA): TGTGCCAGCAGCCGGCTGGACAGGAACACTGAAGCTTTCTTT. Amino acid sequence: CASSRLDRNTEAFF. The rearrangement joins TRBV3-1 (or the pseudogene TRBV3-2) to TRBJ1-1; perhaps TRBD1 as D (6 bases). The CDR3 loop spans 14 amino acids. V lost 4 bases and J lost 1, with 10 bases in between. Germline V CDR1 and CDR2: LGHDT, YNNKEL (reference sequence).

CDR3 coding DNA: TGTGCCAGCAGCCCCGTGGGGAGGGGGAGGACTGAAGCTTTCTTT. Translated: CASSPVGRGRTEAFF. J is TRBJ1-1 and V is TRBV13; D possibly corresponds to TRBD1 (6 bases). CDR3 length: 15 residues. V was trimmed by 5 bases and J by 5 bases, leaving 18 bases between them. CDR1 is PRHDT, CDR2 FYEKMQ, per germline (reference sequence).

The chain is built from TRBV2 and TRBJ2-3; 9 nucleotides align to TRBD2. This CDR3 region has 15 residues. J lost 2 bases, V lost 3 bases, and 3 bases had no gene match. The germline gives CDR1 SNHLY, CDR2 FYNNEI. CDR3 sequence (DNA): TGTGCCAGCAGTGAGTTAGCGGGGGCCACAGATACGCAGTATTTT. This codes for CASSELAGATDTQYF.

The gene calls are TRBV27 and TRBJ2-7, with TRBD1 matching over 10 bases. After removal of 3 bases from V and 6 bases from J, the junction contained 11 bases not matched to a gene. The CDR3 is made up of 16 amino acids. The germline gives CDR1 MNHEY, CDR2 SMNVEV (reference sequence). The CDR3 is CASSLGRGQGSFEQYF. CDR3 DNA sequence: TGTGCCAGCAGTTTGGGTAGGGGACAGGGGTCGTTCGAGCAGTACTTC.

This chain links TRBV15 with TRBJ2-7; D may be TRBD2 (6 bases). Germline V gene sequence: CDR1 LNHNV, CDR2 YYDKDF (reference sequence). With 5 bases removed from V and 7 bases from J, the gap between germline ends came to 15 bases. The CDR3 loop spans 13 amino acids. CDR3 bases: TGTGCCACCAGCCACGGATTAGGGAGGGAGCAGTACTTC. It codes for CATSHGLGREQYF.

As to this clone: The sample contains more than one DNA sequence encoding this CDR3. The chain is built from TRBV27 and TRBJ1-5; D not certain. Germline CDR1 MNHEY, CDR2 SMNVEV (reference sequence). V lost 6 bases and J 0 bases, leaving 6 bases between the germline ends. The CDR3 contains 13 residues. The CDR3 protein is CASSSYSNQPQHF. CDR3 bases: TGTGCCAGCAGCTCTTATAGCAATCAGCCCCAGCATTTT.

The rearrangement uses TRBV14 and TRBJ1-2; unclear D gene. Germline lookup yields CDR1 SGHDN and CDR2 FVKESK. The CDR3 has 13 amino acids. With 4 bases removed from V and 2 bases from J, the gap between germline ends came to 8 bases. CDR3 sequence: CASSPYLNYGYTF. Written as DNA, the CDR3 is TGTGCCAGCAGCCCATACTTGAACTATGGCTACACCTTC.

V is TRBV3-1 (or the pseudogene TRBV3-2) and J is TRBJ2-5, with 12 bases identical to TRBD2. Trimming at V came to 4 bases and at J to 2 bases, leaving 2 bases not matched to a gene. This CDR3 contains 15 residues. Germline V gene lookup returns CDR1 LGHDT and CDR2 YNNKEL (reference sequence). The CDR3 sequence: CASSLTSGGQETQYF. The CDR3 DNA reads TGTGCCAGCAGCCTCACTAGCGGGGGGCAAGAGACCCAGTACTTC.

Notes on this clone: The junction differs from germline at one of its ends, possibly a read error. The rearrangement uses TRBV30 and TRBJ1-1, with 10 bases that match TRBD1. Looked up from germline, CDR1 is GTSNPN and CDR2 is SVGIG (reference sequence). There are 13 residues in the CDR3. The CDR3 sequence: CAWSSRTGGETFF. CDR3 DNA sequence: TGTGCCTGGAGCTCAAGGACAGGGGGTGAAACTTTCTTT.

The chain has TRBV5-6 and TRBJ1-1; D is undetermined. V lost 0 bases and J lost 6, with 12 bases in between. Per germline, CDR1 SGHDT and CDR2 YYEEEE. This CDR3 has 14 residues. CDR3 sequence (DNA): TGTGCCAGCAGCTTGGCGGGTGTCGGGGCTGAAGCTTTCTTT. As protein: CASSLAGVGAEAFF.

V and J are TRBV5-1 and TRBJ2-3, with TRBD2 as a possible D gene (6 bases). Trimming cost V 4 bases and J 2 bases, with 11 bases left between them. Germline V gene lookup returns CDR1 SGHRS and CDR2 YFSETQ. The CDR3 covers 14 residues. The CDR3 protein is CASSRGGTTDTQYF. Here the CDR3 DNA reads TGCGCCAGCAGCCGTGGGGGGACCACAGATACGCAGTATTTT. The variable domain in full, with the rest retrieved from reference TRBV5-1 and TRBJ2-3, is KAGVTQTPRYLIKTRGQQVTLSCSPISGHRSVSWYQQTPGQGLQFLFEYFSETQRNKGNFPGRFSGRQFSNSRSEMNVSTLELGDSALYLCASSRGGTTDTQYFGPGTRLTVL.

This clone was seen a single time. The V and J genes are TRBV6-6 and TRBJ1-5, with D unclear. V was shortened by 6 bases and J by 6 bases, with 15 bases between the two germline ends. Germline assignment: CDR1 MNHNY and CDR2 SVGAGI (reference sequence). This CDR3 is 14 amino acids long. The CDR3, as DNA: TGTGCCAGCAGCTCCGGGTCCACGGGTCAGCCCCAGCATTTT. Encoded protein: CASSSGSTGQPQHF.

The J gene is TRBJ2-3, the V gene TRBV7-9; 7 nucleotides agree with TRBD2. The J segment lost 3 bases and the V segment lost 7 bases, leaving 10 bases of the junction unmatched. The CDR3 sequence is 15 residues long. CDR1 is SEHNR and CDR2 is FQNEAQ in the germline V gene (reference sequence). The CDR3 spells CASTHMRGRTDTQYF. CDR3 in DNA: TGTGCCAGCACCCATATGCGGGGGAGAACAGATACGCAGTATTTT. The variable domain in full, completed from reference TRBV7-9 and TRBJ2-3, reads DTGVSQNPRHKITKRGQNVTFRCDPISEHNRLYWYRQTLGQGPEFLTYFQNEAQLEKSRLLSDRFSAERPKGSFSTLEIQRTEQGDSAMYLCASTHMRGRTDTQYFGPGTRLTVL.

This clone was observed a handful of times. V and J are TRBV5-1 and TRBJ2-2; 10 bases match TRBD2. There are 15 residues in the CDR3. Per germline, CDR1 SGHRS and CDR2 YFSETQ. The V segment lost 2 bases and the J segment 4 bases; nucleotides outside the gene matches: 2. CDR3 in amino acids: CASSFRTSGTGELFF. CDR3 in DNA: TGCGCCAGCAGCTTTCGGACTAGCGGCACCGGGGAGCTGTTTTTT.

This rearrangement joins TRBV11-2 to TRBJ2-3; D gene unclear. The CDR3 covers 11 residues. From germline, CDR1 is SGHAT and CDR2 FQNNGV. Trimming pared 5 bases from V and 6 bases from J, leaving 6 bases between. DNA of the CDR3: TGTGCCAGCAGCCCCGGTGATACGCAGTATTTT. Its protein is CASSPGDTQYF.

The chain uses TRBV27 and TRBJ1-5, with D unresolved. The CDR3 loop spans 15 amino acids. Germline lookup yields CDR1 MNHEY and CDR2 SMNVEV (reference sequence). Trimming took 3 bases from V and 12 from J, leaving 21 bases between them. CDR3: CASSFPAEIEEVQHF. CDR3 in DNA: TGTGCCAGCAGTTTCCCCGCCGAGATAGAGGAGGTCCAGCATTTT.

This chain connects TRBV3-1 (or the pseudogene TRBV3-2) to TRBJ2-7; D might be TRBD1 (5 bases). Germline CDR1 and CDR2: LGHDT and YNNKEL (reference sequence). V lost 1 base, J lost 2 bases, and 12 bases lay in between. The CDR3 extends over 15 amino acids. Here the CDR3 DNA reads TGTGCCAGCAGCCAAGCCCCAGGGTACACCTACGAGCAGTACTTC. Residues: CASSQAPGYTYEQYF.

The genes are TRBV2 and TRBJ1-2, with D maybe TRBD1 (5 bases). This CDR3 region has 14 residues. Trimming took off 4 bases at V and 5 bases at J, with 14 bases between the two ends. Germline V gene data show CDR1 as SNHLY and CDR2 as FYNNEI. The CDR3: CASSGGPHLYGYTF. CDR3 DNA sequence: TGTGCCAGCAGTGGGGGCCCGCACCTTTATGGCTACACCTTC.

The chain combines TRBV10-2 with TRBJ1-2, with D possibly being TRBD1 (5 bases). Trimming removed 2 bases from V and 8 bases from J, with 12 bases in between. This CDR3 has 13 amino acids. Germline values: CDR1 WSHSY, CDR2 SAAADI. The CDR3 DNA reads TGCGCCAGCAGTGAGCCCGATAGGGGAGGCTACACCTTC. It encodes CASSEPDRGGYTF.

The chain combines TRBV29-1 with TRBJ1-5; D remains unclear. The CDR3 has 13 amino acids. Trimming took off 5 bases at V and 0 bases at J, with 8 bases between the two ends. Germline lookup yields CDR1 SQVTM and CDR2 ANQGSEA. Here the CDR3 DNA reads TGCAGCGTTACAGACGGTAGCAATCAGCCCCAGCATTTT. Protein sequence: CSVTDGSNQPQHF. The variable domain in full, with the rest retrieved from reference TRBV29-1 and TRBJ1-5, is SAVISQKPSRDICQRGTSLTIQCQVDSQVTMMFWYRQQPGQSLTLIATANQGSEATYESGFVIDKFPISRPNLTFSTLTVSNMSPEDSSIYLCSVTDGSNQPQHFGDGTRLSIL.

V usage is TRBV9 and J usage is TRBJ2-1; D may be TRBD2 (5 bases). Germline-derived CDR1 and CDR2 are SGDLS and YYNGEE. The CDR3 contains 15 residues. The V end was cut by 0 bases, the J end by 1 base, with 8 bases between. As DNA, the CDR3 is TGTGCCAGCAGCGTAGTGGCGGGTTCCTACAATGAGCAGTTCTTC. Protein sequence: CASSVVAGSYNEQFF. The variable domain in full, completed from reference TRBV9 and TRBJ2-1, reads DSGVTQTPKHLITATGQRVTLRCSPRSGDLSVYWYQQSLDQGLQFLIQYYNGEERAKGNILERFSAQQFPDLHSELNLSSLELGDSALYFCASSVVAGSYNEQFFGPGTRLTVL.